The rows below give T cell receptor beta chains drawn from one sample of a study of T cells in Graves' hyperthyroidism and ophthalmopathy. MiXCR, run by TCRdb on the multiplex PCR reads, gives a single entry per CDR3 protein. The sample holds about 370,000 distinct CDR3 sequences; around 15% are singletons and the top ten take about 21%. The specimen sequenced was blood. The receptors stem from a woman aged 55-70 years with Graves' ophthalmopathy. CDR3s include the opening cysteine and the closing phenylalanine or tryptophan. D genes are given only for firm matches. Some rows have no size entry. The others give once, few or many, or a class for an expanded clone.

>.|many|TRBJ2-5|TRBV20-1
TGCAGTGCTAGAGGCGGGAACTTCCAAGAGACCCAGTACTTC
CSARGGNFQETQYF
>.|few|TRBJ1-3|TRBV28
TGTGCCAGCAGTCCCTTGAGGGGCTCTGGAAACACCATATATTTT
CASSPLRGSGNTIYF
>.|.|TRBJ2-1|TRBV6-1
TGTGCCAGCAGCCACCCGGGACCTAGCTCCTACAATGAGCAGTTCTTC
CASSHPGPSSYNEQFF
>.|many|TRBJ1-3|TRBV30
TGTGCCTGGAGGACGTTCTCTGGAAACACCATATATTTT
CAWRTFSGNTIYF
>.|few|TRBJ2-1|TRBV13
TGTGCCAGCAGCCGAGGAGGAGTGGAATACAATGAGCAGTTCTTC
CASSRGGVEYNEQFF
>TRBD2|many|TRBJ2-1|TRBV27
TGTGCCAGCAGTTTTGGTGGGGGACTAGCGGGAAACGAGCAGTTCTTC
CASSFGGGLAGNEQFF
>.|few|TRBJ1-6|TRBV4-1
TGCGCCAGCAGCCAAGATCGGGTTTTCGGATCACCCCTCCACTTT
CASSQDRVFGSPLHF
>TRBD2|many|TRBJ2-1|TRBV20-1
TGCAGTGCTAGCAGAGGGAGGGACAATGAGCAGTTCTTC
CSASRGRDNEQFF
>.|many|TRBJ2-1|TRBV18
TGTGCCAGCTCACCAAGGTTGGTTGAGCAGTTCTTC
CASSPRLVEQFF
>.|many|TRBJ1-4|TRBV20-1
TGCAGTGCTAGTGGGGCAGGGCTGGGTGAAAAACTGTTTTTT
CSASGAGLGEKLFF
>TRBD1|many|TRBJ2-3|TRBV28
TGTGCCAGCAGCAAGGACAGGTCTACAGATACGCAGTATTTT
CASSKDRSTDTQYF
>.|.|TRBJ2-4|TRBV5-4
TGTGCCAGCAGCTTCGGTCCGGGGAACATTCAGTACTTC
CASSFGPGNIQYF
>TRBD2|few|TRBJ2-2|TRBV4-1
TGCGCCAGCTCCCATAGCGGGAGGGCCACCGGGGAGCTGTTTTTT
CASSHSGRATGELFF
>.|many|TRBJ1-5|TRBV12-3/TRBV12-4
TGTGCCAGCAGTTTAGACAGGGAAGGTCAGCCCCAGCATTTT
CASSLDREGQPQHF
>TRBD2|.|TRBJ2-7|TRBV3-1
TGTGCCAGCAGCCAAGACCGGACTAGCGGGAGGTCGTCTCCCTACGAGCAGTACTTC
CASSQDRTSGRSSPYEQYF
>.|.|TRBJ1-2|TRBV6-4
TGTGCCAGCAGTCAAGGGTTTAGCTATGGCTACACCTTC
CASSQGFSYGYTF
>.|many|TRBJ2-5|TRBV28
TGTGCCAGCAGTTTATCAGGGCTCCGGGAGACCCAGTACTTC
CASSLSGLRETQYF
>.|.|TRBJ1-1|TRBV5-4
TGTGCCAGCAGCGCCCCAGGTTTGGACACTGAAGCTTTCTTT
CASSAPGLDTEAFF
>.|many|TRBJ2-5|TRBV11-1
TGTGCCACCTCCAGGGATCGAGGAGAGACCCAGTACTTC
CATSRDRGETQYF
>.|many|TRBJ1-1|TRBV5-5
TGTGCCAGCAGCCCCCGGCAGAACACTGAAGCTTTCTTT
CASSPRQNTEAFF
>.|many|TRBJ2-3|TRBV5-1
TGCGCCAGCAGCTTGGATCGAGGTGGGGCCCTCCGAACAGATACGCAGTATTTT
CASSLDRGGALRTDTQYF
>TRBD2|many|TRBJ2-1|TRBV7-3
TGTGCCAGCAGCGCCCTCGGTAGCGGGGGTAGAGGCAATGAGCAGTTCTTC
CASSALGSGGRGNEQFF
>.|few|TRBJ2-1|TRBV20-1
TGCAGTGCTGGACGGAACTCCTACAATGAGCAGTTCTTC
CSAGRNSYNEQFF
>TRBD2|many|TRBJ2-5|TRBV10-3
TGTGCCATCAGTCCAGGGACTAGCGGGAGTGAGACCCAGTACTTC
CAISPGTSGSETQYF
>.|many|TRBJ2-5|TRBV3-1
TGTGCCAGCAGCCTCAACAGGGTTGGAGAGACCCAGTACTTC
CASSLNRVGETQYF
>TRBD2|many|TRBJ2-5|TRBV27
TGTGCCAGCAGTTTGCTAGCGGGAGATAAAGAGACCCAGTACTTC
CASSLLAGDKETQYF
>TRBD2|many|TRBJ2-3|TRBV5-5
TGTGCCAGCAGCCAAATCATAGCGGGAGGCCGCACAGATACGCAGTATTTT
CASSQIIAGGRTDTQYF
>.|many|TRBJ1-1|TRBV2
TGTGCCAGCAACGGTCGGCGAGGTGAAGCTTTCTTT
CASNGRRGEAFF
>.|many|TRBJ1-2|TRBV7-2
TGTGCCAGCAGGGAGGGGCCCTCGGGGGAAGGCTACACCTTC
CASREGPSGEGYTF
>.|few|TRBJ2-3|TRBV12-3/TRBV12-4
TGTGCCAGCACCCCCCGGGGAGGGGGGATGGCAGATACGCAGTATTTT
CASTPRGGGMADTQYF
>.|few|TRBJ2-3|TRBV11-2
TGTGCCAGCAGCTTACAACCGGGACCAGCCCTGTCAGATACGCAGTATTTT
CASSLQPGPALSDTQYF
>.|.|TRBJ2-1|TRBV5-6
TGTGCCAGCAGCTTGAGAAATGACTACGACTCCTACAATGAGCAGTTCTTC
CASSLRNDYDSYNEQFF
>TRBD1|.|TRBJ1-1|TRBV5-1
TGTGCCAGCAGCTTGGGACAGGGGGCCTACACTGAAGCTTTCTTT
CASSLGQGAYTEAFF
>.|many|TRBJ2-1|TRBV28
TGTGCCAGCAGGGGAGAGGAGTACAATGAGCAGTTCTTC
CASRGEEYNEQFF
>.|many|TRBJ2-7|TRBV30
TGTGCCTGGAGGGCAGGGGACGAGCAGTACTTC
CAWRAGDEQYF
>.|many|TRBJ2-1|TRBV27
TGTGCCAGCACGACGCACGCCTACAATGAGCAGTTCTTC
CASTTHAYNEQFF
>.|many|TRBJ1-1|TRBV5-1
TGCGCCAGCAGGAGGGTCCTGAACACTGAAGCTTTCTTT
CASRRVLNTEAFF
>.|many|TRBJ2-2|TRBV27
TGTGCCAGCAGCACCAGGAAGGGGTTTAACACCGGGGAGCTGTTTTTT
CASSTRKGFNTGELFF
>.|many|TRBJ2-3|TRBV20-1
TGCAGTGCTAGACAGCGGGGCACAGATACGCAGTATTTT
CSARQRGTDTQYF
>TRBD2|.|TRBJ2-7|TRBV19
TGTGCCAGTAGTATCCGACTAGCAGCCTACGAGCAGTACTTC
CASSIRLAAYEQYF
>.|many|TRBJ1-3|TRBV20-1
TGCAGTGCTAGAGTCCGGGGGACGCCACTCTCTGGAAACACCATATATTTT
CSARVRGTPLSGNTIYF
>.|many|TRBJ1-6|TRBV18
TGTGCCAGCTCAGCAAACCGCGCGGCGGATTCACCCCTCCACTTT
CASSANRAADSPLHF
>.|many|TRBJ1-1|TRBV6-1
TGTGCCAGCAGTGAAGAGGGGGGATCTTTGGCTTTCTTT
CASSEEGGSLAFF
>.|few|TRBJ1-2|TRBV12-3/TRBV12-4
TGTGCCAGCAGCCCCCACCTTGTCCGGGTCTATGGCTACACCTTC
CASSPHLVRVYGYTF